Listed below are T cell receptor beta chains from one sample, sequenced in a study of shared clonotypes between healthy human individuals. Repertoires were generated with immunoSEQ multiplex PCR, while TCRdb's copy carries only in-frame clones and drops some. The table has about 2 million clones, about 95% seen once. Sequencing was performed on naive CD8+ T cells sorted from blood. These receptors came from a man aged 18 to 30 in good health. CDR3s include the opening cysteine and the closing phenylalanine or tryptophan. Each record gives: V gene, D gene, clone size, J gene, CDR3 DNA, CDR3 protein. The D gene is left open where the match is weak. Expanded clones get a size class; other rows say once, few or many, or leave the size out.

V gene: TRBV9
D gene: TRBD2
clone size: NA
J gene: TRBJ2-1
CDR3 DNA: TGTGCCAGCAGCGCCGGGGGGAGCTCCTACAATGAGCAGTTCTTC
CDR3 protein: CASSAGGSSYNEQFF

V gene: TRBV9
D gene: NA
clone size: NA
J gene: TRBJ1-5
CDR3 DNA: TGTGCCAGCAGCGATGGCGGGGCTAATCAGCCCCAGCATTTT
CDR3 protein: CASSDGGANQPQHF

V gene: TRBV19
D gene: TRBD1
clone size: NA
J gene: TRBJ1-2
CDR3 DNA: TGTGCCAGTAATGAACAGGGGAGGAGGGGCTACACCTTC
CDR3 protein: CASNEQGRRGYTF

V gene: TRBV5-1
D gene: NA
clone size: NA
J gene: TRBJ2-2
CDR3 DNA: TGCGCCAGCAGCTTGGAAGTGGGGGCCAACACCGGGGAGCTGTTTTTT
CDR3 protein: CASSLEVGANTGELFF

V gene: TRBV11-2
D gene: NA
clone size: NA
J gene: TRBJ1-2
CDR3 DNA: TGTGCCAGCAGCTCAGGGAGGGGACATGGCTACACCTTC
CDR3 protein: CASSSGRGHGYTF

V gene: TRBV6-1
D gene: NA
clone size: NA
J gene: TRBJ1-1
CDR3 DNA: TGTGCCAGCAGTGAAACCTACCCATGGGACACTGAAGCTTTCTTT
CDR3 protein: CASSETYPWDTEAFF

V gene: TRBV7-2
D gene: NA
clone size: NA
J gene: TRBJ2-1
CDR3 DNA: TGTGCCAGCAGCTCCCTAGGGAGCGGGCCCTACAATGAGCAGTTCTTC
CDR3 protein: CASSSLGSGPYNEQFF

V gene: TRBV4-1
D gene: NA
clone size: NA
J gene: TRBJ1-4
CDR3 DNA: TGCGCCAGCAGCCTGGCGAGGGGGGTTAATGAAAAACTGTTTTTT
CDR3 protein: CASSLARGVNEKLFF

V gene: TRBV4-1
D gene: TRBD2
clone size: NA
J gene: TRBJ2-7
CDR3 DNA: TGCGCCAGCAGCCAAGAATGGCGGGAGGGCTACGAGCAGTACTTC
CDR3 protein: CASSQEWREGYEQYF

V gene: TRBV27
D gene: NA
clone size: NA
J gene: TRBJ1-5
CDR3 DNA: TGTGCCAGCCGCACGGCAGGGGCGGGCGATCAGCCCCAGCATTTT
CDR3 protein: CASRTAGAGDQPQHF

V gene: TRBV7-9
D gene: NA
clone size: NA
J gene: TRBJ2-2
CDR3 DNA: TGTGCCAGCAGCTTACTGTTCCGGCAGAGCTCAGGGGAGCTGTTTTTT
CDR3 protein: CASSLLFRQSSGELFF

V gene: TRBV10-2
D gene: NA
clone size: NA
J gene: TRBJ1-3
CDR3 DNA: TGCGCCAGCAGTGATGTCTCTTGGTCTGGAAACACCATATATTTT
CDR3 protein: CASSDVSWSGNTIYF

V gene: TRBV29-1
D gene: NA
clone size: NA
J gene: TRBJ1-1
CDR3 DNA: TGCAGCGTTATACGGGGTATGAACACTGAAGCTTTCTTT
CDR3 protein: CSVIRGMNTEAFF

V gene: TRBV6-5
D gene: TRBD2
clone size: NA
J gene: TRBJ2-5
CDR3 DNA: TGTGCCAGCGCGACTAGCGGGGCTCTCCAAGAGACCCAGTACTTC
CDR3 protein: CASATSGALQETQYF

V gene: TRBV5-4
D gene: TRBD1
clone size: NA
J gene: TRBJ2-1
CDR3 DNA: TGTGCCAGCAGCCTACAGGGGGCCCTTGAGCAGTTCTTC
CDR3 protein: CASSLQGALEQFF

V gene: TRBV10-2
D gene: NA
clone size: NA
J gene: TRBJ2-7
CDR3 DNA: TGCGCCAGCAGCGTCTATACTAACTACGAGCAGTACTTC
CDR3 protein: CASSVYTNYEQYF

V gene: TRBV29-1
D gene: NA
clone size: NA
J gene: TRBJ2-7
CDR3 DNA: TGCAGCGTTGAAAACAACTACGAGCAGTACTTC
CDR3 protein: CSVENNYEQYF

V gene: TRBV9
D gene: TRBD2
clone size: NA
J gene: TRBJ2-7
CDR3 DNA: TGTGCCAGCAGCCCAGCTAGCGGAAGCTACGAGCAGTACTTC
CDR3 protein: CASSPASGSYEQYF

V gene: TRBV11-2
D gene: NA
clone size: NA
J gene: TRBJ2-2
CDR3 DNA: TGTGCCAGCAGCTTCCTCGCGAACACCGGGGAGCTGTTTTTT
CDR3 protein: CASSFLANTGELFF

V gene: TRBV5-5
D gene: NA
clone size: NA
J gene: TRBJ1-1
CDR3 DNA: TGTGCCAGCAGCCTATGGGCAGGGGTCGTTGAAGCTTTCTTT
CDR3 protein: CASSLWAGVVEAFF

V gene: TRBV4-1
D gene: NA
clone size: NA
J gene: TRBJ2-7
CDR3 DNA: TGCGCCAGCAGCCAAGACGCGGAGTCGGGTTTCTACGAGCAGTACTTC
CDR3 protein: CASSQDAESGFYEQYF

V gene: TRBV6-5
D gene: NA
clone size: NA
J gene: TRBJ1-2
CDR3 DNA: TGTGCCAGCAGCTCGACGGGATACTATGGCTACACCTTC
CDR3 protein: CASSSTGYYGYTF

V gene: TRBV7-9
D gene: TRBD1
clone size: NA
J gene: TRBJ2-5
CDR3 DNA: TGTGCCAGCAGCCATATACCGGGACAGGCTCCCCCACAAGAGACCCAGTACTTC
CDR3 protein: CASSHIPGQAPPQETQYF

V gene: TRBV28
D gene: NA
clone size: NA
J gene: TRBJ2-5
CDR3 DNA: TGTGCCAGCAGTTTCTGGGAAGGGGTAGAGACCCAGTACTTC
CDR3 protein: CASSFWEGVETQYF

V gene: TRBV4-1
D gene: NA
clone size: once
J gene: TRBJ2-3
CDR3 DNA: TGCGCCAGCAGCCAAGAGGCTGTCTTGGATACGCAGTATTTT
CDR3 protein: CASSQEAVLDTQYF

V gene: TRBV5-5
D gene: NA
clone size: NA
J gene: TRBJ2-1
CDR3 DNA: TGTGCCAGCAGCTTGGCCATCGGGTACAATGAGCAGTTCTTC
CDR3 protein: CASSLAIGYNEQFF

V gene: TRBV5-1
D gene: NA
clone size: NA
J gene: TRBJ2-3
CDR3 DNA: TGCGCCAGCAGCTCACTAGGCGGGGTGTCAGTTGCAGATACGCAGTATTTT
CDR3 protein: CASSSLGGVSVADTQYF

V gene: TRBV21-1
D gene: NA
clone size: NA
J gene: TRBJ2-4
CDR3 DNA: TGTGCCAGCAGCGGGGACGGTGATCTCGCCAAAAACATTCAGTACTTC
CDR3 protein: CASSGDGDLAKNIQYF

V gene: TRBV7-9
D gene: TRBD1
clone size: NA
J gene: TRBJ1-5
CDR3 DNA: TGTGCCAGCAGCCCCGGGACAGATCTTCAGCCCCAGCATTTT
CDR3 protein: CASSPGTDLQPQHF

V gene: TRBV30
D gene: NA
clone size: NA
J gene: TRBJ2-1
CDR3 DNA: TGTGCCTGGGGGGCCCAGGCTGGGTATGAGCAGTTCTTC
CDR3 protein: CAWGAQAGYEQFF

V gene: TRBV27
D gene: TRBD1
clone size: NA
J gene: TRBJ2-3
CDR3 DNA: TGTGCCAGCAGTTTCGACAGGGAAGATACGCAGTATTTT
CDR3 protein: CASSFDREDTQYF

V gene: TRBV6-5
D gene: TRBD2
clone size: NA
J gene: TRBJ2-3
CDR3 DNA: TGTGCCACCCTTTTGGCGGGGGGGGACACAGATACGCAGTATTTT
CDR3 protein: CATLLAGGDTDTQYF

V gene: TRBV4-1
D gene: TRBD2
clone size: NA
J gene: TRBJ2-1
CDR3 DNA: TGCGCCAGCAGCCGGAAAATTAGCGGGATGTACAATGAGCAGTTCTTC
CDR3 protein: CASSRKISGMYNEQFF

V gene: TRBV28
D gene: TRBD1
clone size: NA
J gene: TRBJ2-7
CDR3 DNA: TGTGCCAGCAGCGGTCTCCCGGGACAGGGATCCTACGAGCAGTACTTC
CDR3 protein: CASSGLPGQGSYEQYF

V gene: TRBV11-2
D gene: TRBD2
clone size: NA
J gene: TRBJ2-3
CDR3 DNA: TGTGCCAGCAGCTTAGCAGGCGGGGGGGTTCTTGGGGATACGCAGTATTTT
CDR3 protein: CASSLAGGGVLGDTQYF

V gene: TRBV5-6
D gene: NA
clone size: NA
J gene: TRBJ1-1
CDR3 DNA: TGTGCCAGCAGCTTGCAAATGGGTCCTGAAGCTTTCTTT
CDR3 protein: CASSLQMGPEAFF

V gene: TRBV27
D gene: TRBD1
clone size: NA
J gene: TRBJ2-7
CDR3 DNA: TGTGCCAGCAGCGCTCAGGGGGCTATCTACGAGCAGTACTTC
CDR3 protein: CASSAQGAIYEQYF

V gene: TRBV21-1
D gene: NA
clone size: NA
J gene: TRBJ1-2
CDR3 DNA: TGTGCCAGCAGCGCCTTAGGGACAGGGACCTTGAATGGCTACACCTTC
CDR3 protein: CASSALGTGTLNGYTF

V gene: TRBV19
D gene: NA
clone size: NA
J gene: TRBJ1-2
CDR3 DNA: TGTGCCAGTAGTATAGCTAGCCGGGCGAACTATGGCTACACCTTC
CDR3 protein: CASSIASRANYGYTF

V gene: TRBV6-5
D gene: NA
clone size: NA
J gene: TRBJ2-2
CDR3 DNA: TGTGCCAGCAGTTACTCGGGAGATACCGGGGAGCTGTTTTTT
CDR3 protein: CASSYSGDTGELFF

V gene: TRBV7-9
D gene: NA
clone size: NA
J gene: TRBJ2-7
CDR3 DNA: TGTGCCAGCAGCTTAGGATTTCAGGACCCAACCTACGAGCAGTACTTC
CDR3 protein: CASSLGFQDPTYEQYF

V gene: TRBV6-6
D gene: TRBD2
clone size: NA
J gene: TRBJ2-1
CDR3 DNA: TGTGCCAGCAGTTACCTCCGGGAGGGGTACAATGAGCAGTTCTTC
CDR3 protein: CASSYLREGYNEQFF

V gene: TRBV18
D gene: NA
clone size: once
J gene: TRBJ2-4
CDR3 DNA: TGTGCCAGCTCACTAGACAGCAAAAACATTCAGTACTTC
CDR3 protein: CASSLDSKNIQYF

V gene: TRBV13
D gene: TRBD1
clone size: once
J gene: TRBJ1-4
CDR3 DNA: TGTGCCAGCAGCCTCGGGACAGAAACCTTTTTT
CDR3 protein: CASSLGTETFF

V gene: TRBV5-6
D gene: NA
clone size: NA
J gene: TRBJ1-3
CDR3 DNA: TGTGCCAGCAGCTTGAAGCCCTATTTACTCTCTGGAAACACCATATATTTT
CDR3 protein: CASSLKPYLLSGNTIYF

V gene: TRBV4-2
D gene: TRBD1
clone size: once
J gene: TRBJ1-1
CDR3 DNA: TGTGCCAGCAGTCTCTCAGGGGGCACTGAAGCTTTCTTT
CDR3 protein: CASSLSGGTEAFF

V gene: TRBV25-1
D gene: NA
clone size: NA
J gene: TRBJ2-3
CDR3 DNA: TGTGCCAGCAGTTCGGGAGTTAGCACAGATACGCAGTATTTT
CDR3 protein: CASSSGVSTDTQYF

V gene: TRBV19
D gene: NA
clone size: NA
J gene: TRBJ2-1
CDR3 DNA: TGTGCCAGTACTTTAGGAGATGAGCAGTTCTTC
CDR3 protein: CASTLGDEQFF

V gene: TRBV12-5
D gene: TRBD2
clone size: NA
J gene: TRBJ2-3
CDR3 DNA: TGTGCTAGTGGTTGGGGGAGCGGGAGGGGCAACACAGATACGCAGTATTTT
CDR3 protein: CASGWGSGRGNTDTQYF

V gene: TRBV30
D gene: TRBD2
clone size: once
J gene: TRBJ2-1
CDR3 DNA: TGTGCCTGGAGCGATAACCGGGGACTAGCAAAAATAGAGCAGTTCTTC
CDR3 protein: CAWSDNRGLAKIEQFF

V gene: TRBV7-2
D gene: NA
clone size: NA
J gene: TRBJ2-1
CDR3 DNA: TGTGCCAGCAGCTGGGCAGCGGCATACAATGAGCAGTTCTTC
CDR3 protein: CASSWAAAYNEQFF

V gene: TRBV7-2
D gene: NA
clone size: few
J gene: TRBJ2-2
CDR3 DNA: TGTGCCAGCAGCGCGATTCTGGTCGCCGGGGAGCTGTTTTTT
CDR3 protein: CASSAILVAGELFF

V gene: TRBV6-6
D gene: NA
clone size: NA
J gene: TRBJ1-1
CDR3 DNA: TGTGCCAGCAGTTTGGGGGAGACTGAAGCTTTCTTT
CDR3 protein: CASSLGETEAFF

V gene: TRBV4-1
D gene: NA
clone size: NA
J gene: TRBJ2-7
CDR3 DNA: TGCGCCAGCAGCCCCAACAGGGCGGGGGAACCCTACGAGCAGTACTTC
CDR3 protein: CASSPNRAGEPYEQYF